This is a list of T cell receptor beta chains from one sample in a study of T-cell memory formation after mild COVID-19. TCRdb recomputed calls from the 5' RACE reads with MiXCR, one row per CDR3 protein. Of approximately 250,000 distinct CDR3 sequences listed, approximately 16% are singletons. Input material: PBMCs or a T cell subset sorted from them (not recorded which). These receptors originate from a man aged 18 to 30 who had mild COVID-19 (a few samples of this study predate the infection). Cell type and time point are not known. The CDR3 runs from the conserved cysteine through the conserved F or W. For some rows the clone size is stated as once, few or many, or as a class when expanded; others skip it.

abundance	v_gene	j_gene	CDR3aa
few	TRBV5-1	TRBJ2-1	CASSLTGYNEQFF
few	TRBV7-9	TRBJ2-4	CASSLVGDWIQYF
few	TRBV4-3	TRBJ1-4	CASSQGWRDNEKLFF
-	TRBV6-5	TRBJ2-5	CASSSNRDTGFGTQYF
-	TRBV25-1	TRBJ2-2	CASNEQGTGELFF
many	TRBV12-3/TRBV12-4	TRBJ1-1	CASTVGLTNTEAFF
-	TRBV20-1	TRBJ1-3	CSARSWGNTIYF
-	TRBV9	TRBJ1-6	CASSADEGTYNSPLHF
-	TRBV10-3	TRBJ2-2	CAISDRGRNTGELFF
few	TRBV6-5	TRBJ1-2	CASRGQYLYGYTF
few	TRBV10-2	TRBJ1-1	CASSGLRIGTEAFF
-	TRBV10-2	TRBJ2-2	CASSGARLVGEMFF
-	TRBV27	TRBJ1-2	CASTATPGQGNYGYTF
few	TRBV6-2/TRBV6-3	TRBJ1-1	CASSYTSGWSQAFF
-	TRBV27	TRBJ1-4	CASSAYGGGYEKLFF